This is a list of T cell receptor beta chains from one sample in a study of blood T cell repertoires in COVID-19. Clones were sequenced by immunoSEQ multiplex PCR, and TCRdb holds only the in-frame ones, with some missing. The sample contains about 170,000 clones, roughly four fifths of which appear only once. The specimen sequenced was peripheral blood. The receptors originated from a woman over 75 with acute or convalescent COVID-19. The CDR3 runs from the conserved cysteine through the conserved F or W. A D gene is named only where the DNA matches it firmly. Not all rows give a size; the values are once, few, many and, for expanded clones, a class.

TGTGCCAGCAGCTTAGACAGGGCATCCGGGGAGCTGTTTTTT	CASSLDRASGELFF	.	TRBV7-9	TRBJ2-2	.
TGTGCCAGCAGCTTACGGGGACAGGGTTATGGCTACACCTTC	CASSLRGQGYGYTF	once	TRBV7-9	TRBJ1-2	TRBD1
TGCGCCAGCAGCTTGATGAGGCAAGAGACCCAGTACTTC	CASSLMRQETQYF	few	TRBV5-1	TRBJ2-5	.
TGTGCCAGCAGCTTACCGGGACAGGGGTCCTACAATGAGCAGTTCTTC	CASSLPGQGSYNEQFF	.	TRBV5-4	TRBJ2-1	TRBD1
TGCAGCGTTGACTGGCCCTCGGGCGGGGAGACCCAGTACTTC	CSVDWPSGGETQYF	.	TRBV29-1	TRBJ2-5	.
TGTGCCAGCAGCCCCCGGGCGGGGAATGAGCAGTTCTTC	CASSPRAGNEQFF	few	TRBV7-6	TRBJ2-1	.
TGTGCCAGCAGCCGACGGAGCAATGAGCAGTTCTTC	CASSRRSNEQFF	few	TRBV12-3/TRBV12-4	TRBJ2-1	.
TGTGCCACCAGCTACGGGACTTCCCAAGAGACCCAGTACTTC	CATSYGTSQETQYF	.	TRBV15	TRBJ2-5	.
TGTGCCAGCAGCGCGGACAGGGGCAGACAGCCCCAGCATTTT	CASSADRGRQPQHF	few	TRBV9	TRBJ1-5	TRBD1
TGTGCCAGCAGGCAGACAGTTACCGGGGAGCTGTTTTTT	CASRQTVTGELFF	.	TRBV2	TRBJ2-2	.
TGTGCTAGTGGTTTGGGACAGATTCAAGAGACCCAGTACTTC	CASGLGQIQETQYF	.	TRBV12-5	TRBJ2-5	.
TGTGCCAGCAGCCGCGCAGGGGGCGGCGAGCAGTACTTC	CASSRAGGGEQYF	few	TRBV3-1/TRBV3-2	TRBJ2-7	TRBD1
TGTGCCAGCAGTTTATACATGAACACTGAAGCTTTCTTT	CASSLYMNTEAFF	.	TRBV12-3/TRBV12-4	TRBJ1-1	.
TGCGCCAGCAGCTCCGGGACAGGGGGGCAGCCCCAGCATTTT	CASSSGTGGQPQHF	.	TRBV5-1	TRBJ1-5	TRBD1
TGTGCCAGCTCTCCCGTAGCGGGAGGATACACCGGGGAGCTGTTTTTT	CASSPVAGGYTGELFF	.	TRBV18	TRBJ2-2	TRBD2
TGTGCCTCCGCACCCCCCGGGACTAGAAACAATGAGCAGTTCTTC	CASAPPGTRNNEQFF	.	TRBV30	TRBJ2-1	TRBD2
TGTGCCAGCAGCCAATCCGAGGGCCGGTCCAATGAGCAGTTCTTC	CASSQSEGRSNEQFF	.	TRBV16	TRBJ2-1	.
TGTGCCAGTAGTATGACGGAGAACTATGGCTACACCTTC	CASSMTENYGYTF	.	TRBV19	TRBJ1-2	.
TGTGCCAGCAGCTTGGTGGGACAGGGCACTGAAGCTTTCTTT	CASSLVGQGTEAFF	few	TRBV5-6	TRBJ1-1	TRBD1
TGTGCCAGCAGTCCAGGGAGGTGGTATGGCTACACCTTC	CASSPGRWYGYTF	.	TRBV9	TRBJ1-2	.
TGTGCCAGCAGCTCCCTAGCGGGATCTAGCACAGATACGCAGTATTTT	CASSSLAGSSTDTQYF	.	TRBV7-8	TRBJ2-3	TRBD2
TGTGCCATCCGTGGGGCGGGAGGGCAAGATACGCAGTATTTT	CAIRGAGGQDTQYF	.	TRBV10-3	TRBJ2-3	TRBD2